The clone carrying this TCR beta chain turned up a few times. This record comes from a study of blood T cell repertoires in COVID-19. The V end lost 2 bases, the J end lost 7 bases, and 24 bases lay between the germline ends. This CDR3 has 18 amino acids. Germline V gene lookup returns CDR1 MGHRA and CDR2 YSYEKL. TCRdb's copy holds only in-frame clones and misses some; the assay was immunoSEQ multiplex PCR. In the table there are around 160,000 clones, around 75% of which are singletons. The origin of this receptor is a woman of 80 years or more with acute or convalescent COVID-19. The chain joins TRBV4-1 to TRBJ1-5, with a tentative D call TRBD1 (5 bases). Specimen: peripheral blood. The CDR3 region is CASSQIWLGGTGRQPQHF. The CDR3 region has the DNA TGCGCCAGCAGCCAAATTTGGCTGGGGGGAACCGGTCGGCAGCCCCAGCATTTT.